The entry below describes one T cell receptor beta chain. In the study's own analysis: How many nucleated cells were present was estimated from reference gene primer amplification. Clones were sequenced by immunoSEQ multiplex PCR, and TCRdb holds only the in-frame ones, with some missing. That table is the source of V, J and clone size, and D and trimming were worked out from the DNA. The table includes around 200,000 clones, around 83% detected once. This entry belongs to a study of blood T cell repertoires in COVID-19. Whole-study context: The United States, Italy and Spain supplied acute and convalescent COVID-19 samples. PBMCs, B-cell-depleted T cells, or T cells were the source of the cDNA or gDNA that made up the material.

V trimming: 6 bases; J trimming: 7 bases; junction bases outside the gene matches: 12. The CDR3 extends over 14 amino acids. CDR1 MNHNY and CDR2 SVGAGI come from the germline V gene (reference sequence). This receptor was obtained from a middle-aged man with active or convalescent COVID-19. The sample comprised peripheral blood. The chain uses TRBV6-6 and TRBJ2-7, with 7 bases aligning to TRBD2. CDR3 coding DNA: TGTGCCAGCAGATACGGGGGGTCCTCGCGGGAGCAGTACTTC. It yields the protein CASRYGGSSREQYF.